The 24 T cell receptor beta chains presented below share a single source sample, sequenced in a study of blood T cells in healthy people across ages. A second PCR, run for about 7 to 12 cycles, used a sample-barcoded 5' primer plus a J-beta primer mix. TCRdb processed the 5' RACE reads anew with MiXCR; each CDR3 protein has one entry. The sample gives over 1,500,000 distinct CDR3 sequences, roughly 50% of which show up once; approximately 2.1% is in the top ten. Sequenced: blood. The receptors here all came from a woman between 40 and 55 years old in good health.

V gene TRBV3-1 combines with J gene TRBJ2-1, with TRBD1 identical over 7 bases. Per germline, CDR1 LGHDT and CDR2 YNNKEL (reference sequence). V was pared by 1 base and J by 3 bases, with 3 bases of the junction left unmatched. This CDR3 is built from 15 residues. CDR3 region: CASSQVTGNYNEQFF. The CDR3 DNA sequence: TGTGCCAGCAGCCAAGTGACAGGGAACTACAATGAGCAGTTCTTC.

V and J are TRBV11-2 and TRBJ2-1; 14 bases fit TRBD2. Matching the DNA end better, TRBJ2-7 makes the J call doubtful. Germline CDR1 reads SGHAT; CDR2 reads FQNNGV. The CDR3 sequence is 18 residues long. The CDR3 loop is CASSSGTSGGSPYNEQYF. The CDR3 DNA follows: TGTGCCAGCAGCTCCGGGACTAGCGGGGGTTCCCCCTACAATGAGCAGTACTTC.

There are many counts of this clonotype. The J gene is TRBJ2-5, the V gene TRBV4-2; tentative D call: TRBD1 (6 bases). Between the trimmed V and J ends, which lost 5 bases and 3 bases, there was a span of 10 bases. Germline values: CDR1 LGHNA, CDR2 YNFKEQ. CDR3 length: 13 residues. This chain's CDR3 is CASSARTEETQYF. In nucleotides, the CDR3 is TGTGCCAGCAGCGCCCGGACAGAAGAGACCCAGTACTTC.

The rearrangement links TRBV25-1 to TRBJ2-5, with TRBD1 as a possible D gene (5 bases). V shed 1 base and J shed 5 bases, with 11 bases lying between them. CDR3 length: 14 residues. CDR1 is MGHDK, CDR2 SYGVNS, per germline. DNA for the CDR3: TGTGCCAGCAGTGAATGGGCAGGGTCGGAGACCCAGTACTTC. This translates into CASSEWAGSETQYF.

The chain links TRBV29-1 to TRBJ2-5, with a weak D call TRBD2 (5 bases). The germline V gene encodes CDR1 SQVTM and CDR2 ANQGSEA. There are 13 residues in the CDR3. Trimming took 5 bases from V and 5 from J, leaving 15 bases between them. CDR3 in amino acids: CSVSRRRGETQYF. The CDR3 DNA reads as TGCAGCGTTTCCCGACGAAGAGGGGAGACCCAGTACTTC. The full variable domain, its missing parts supplied by reference TRBV29-1 and TRBJ2-5, is SAVISQKPSRDICQRGTSLTIQCQVDSQVTMMFWYRQQPGQSLTLIATANQGSEATYESGFVIDKFPISRPNLTFSTLTVSNMSPEDSSIYLCSVSRRRGETQYFGPGTRLLVL.

Details on this clonotype: One junction end disagrees with the germline gene, perhaps due to a read error. The chain joins TRBV7-2 to TRBJ2-5, with a weak D call TRBD2 (5 bases). CDR1 is SGHTA and CDR2 is FQGNSA in the germline V gene. The CDR3 totals 15 residues. For the CDR3, the DNA is TGTGTCAGCAGCTACTCGAGGGCCACACAAGAGACCCAGTACTTC. Its translation is CVSSYSRATQETQYF.

This chain uses TRBV7-8 with TRBJ2-5, with a possible D match to TRBD2 (5 bases). CDR3 length: 11 residues. Germline V gene sequence: CDR1 SGHVS, CDR2 FQNEAQ. Trimming left V 5 bases short and J 7 bases short, with 8 bases between. The CDR3, as DNA: TGTGCCAGCAGCCACCGGGGGACCCAGTACTTC. This sequence encodes CASSHRGTQYF.

This chain links TRBV29-1 with TRBJ2-3; D is possibly TRBD2 (5 bases). The CDR3 is made up of 15 amino acids. V gave up 1 base and J gave up 5 bases, with 16 bases separating them. Germline values: CDR1 SQVTM, CDR2 ANQGSEA. The CDR3 bases are TGCAGCGTTGAAGGAGGTCATGAAGGAGGAGATACGCAGTATTTT. This sequence encodes CSVEGGHEGGDTQYF.

The chain combines TRBV14 with TRBJ1-1, with D possibly being TRBD1 (6 bases). Germline assignment: CDR1 SGHDN and CDR2 FVKESK. The CDR3 runs 17 residues. Trimming removed 4 bases at V and 7 bases at J, with 25 bases between. In DNA, the CDR3 is TGTGCCAGCAGCCTTCCAGGGACAAAAAAACCCAACCGTGAAGCTTTCTTT. It translates to CASSLPGTKKPNREAFF. Based on the CDR3 plus reference TRBV14 and TRBJ1-1, the full variable domain is EAGVTQFPSHSVIEKGQTVTLRCDPISGHDNLYWYRRVMGKEIKFLLHFVKESKQDESGMPNNRFLAERTGGTYSTLKVQPAELEDSGVYFCASSLPGTKKPNREAFFGQGTRLTVV.

This clonotype was observed a handful of times. This chain connects TRBV6-6 to TRBJ2-4; D call uncertain. The V gene lost 2 bases and the J gene lost 8 bases, with 13 bases spanning the gap. The CDR3 sequence is 14 residues long. Germline assignment: CDR1 MNHNY and CDR2 SVGAGI (reference sequence). The CDR3 loop is CASSYGAGSDIQYF. CDR3 nucleotides: TGTGCCAGCAGTTACGGCGCAGGATCGGACATTCAGTACTTC.

This chain uses TRBV7-2 with TRBJ2-6, with D tentatively TRBD1 (5 bases). This CDR3 has 17 residues. V gave up 5 bases and J gave up 0 bases, with 14 bases separating them. CDR1 SGHTA and CDR2 FQGNSA come from the germline V gene. The CDR3 here is CASSLAWGSSGANVLTF. CDR3 DNA: TGTGCCAGCAGCCTGGCATGGGGCAGCTCTGGGGCCAACGTCCTGACTTTC.

The chain couples TRBV7-8 to TRBJ2-1, with D uncertain. With 3 bases removed from V and 6 bases from J, the gap between germline ends came to 15 bases. Germline values: CDR1 SGHVS, CDR2 FQNEAQ. There are 15 residues in the CDR3. The CDR3 region is CASSFARVAANEQFF. CDR3 nucleotides: TGTGCCAGCAGCTTCGCCCGGGTGGCTGCCAATGAGCAGTTCTTC.

This chain links TRBV6-5 with TRBJ1-1, with TRBD1 matching 9 bases. From germline, CDR1 is MNHEY and CDR2 SVGAGI. The ends lost 6 bases at V and 5 bases at J; junction bases unmatched: 7. The CDR3 covers 14 residues. The CDR3 coding sequence is TGTGCCAGCAGAGCCGGGACAGGGAGGACTGAAGCTTTCTTT. This encodes CASRAGTGRTEAFF.

This chain uses TRBV20-1 with TRBJ2-3, with TRBD2 as a possible D gene (5 bases). Trimming took 4 bases from V and 8 from J, leaving 22 bases between them. The CDR3 length is 15 residues. The V gene's germline CDR1 is DFQATT and CDR2 SNEGSKA (reference sequence). The CDR3 is CSAIPAAGSTGTQYF. The CDR3 region has the DNA TGCAGTGCTATCCCCGCGGCGGGTAGCACTGGTACGCAGTATTTT.

There are a few counts of this clonotype. The rearrangement links TRBV5-4 to TRBJ2-7; D may correspond to TRBD1 or TRBD2 (6 bases each). The V gene lost 0 bases and the J gene lost 1 base, with 14 bases spanning the gap. CDR3 size: 16 residues. The germline V gene has CDR1 SGHNT and CDR2 YYREEE (reference sequence). The CDR3 region has the DNA TGTGCCAGCAGCTTGGCGGGGGCTGTAAATTCCTACGAGCAGTACTTC. It translates to CASSLAGAVNSYEQYF. The variable domain in full, completed from reference TRBV5-4 and TRBJ2-7, reads ETGVTQSPTHLIKTRGQQVTLRCSSQSGHNTVSWYQQALGQGPQFIFQYYREEENGRGNFPPRFSGLQFPNYSSELNVNALELDDSALYLCASSLAGAVNSYEQYFGPGTRLTVT.

The gene calls are TRBV7-3 and TRBJ2-4, with D perhaps TRBD1 (6 bases). Trimming took off 2 bases at V and 8 bases at J, with 10 bases between the two ends. Germline CDR1 is SGHTA and CDR2 is FQGTGA. The CDR3 is 13 residues long. CDR3 bases: TGTGCCAGCAGCTTAGCAGGGGCAGACATTCAGTACTTC. This encodes CASSLAGADIQYF.

This clonotype turned up a few times. V and J are TRBV29-1 and TRBJ2-7; TRBD2 agrees at 13 bases. The CDR3 contains 12 residues. Germline V gene data show CDR1 as SQVTM and CDR2 as ANQGSEA. The ends lost 7 bases at V and 4 bases at J; junction bases unmatched: 1. The CDR3 region is CSAGLAGYEQYF. CDR3 coding DNA: TGCAGCGCGGGACTAGCGGGGTACGAGCAGTACTTC.

The V call is TRBV9, the J call TRBJ1-4; D gene unclear. Trimming left V 6 bases short and J 6 bases short, with 12 bases between. This CDR3 spans 13 amino acids. Germline V CDR1 and CDR2: SGDLS, YYNGEE. CDR3 protein: CASTDGPDEKLFF. CDR3 nucleotides: TGTGCCAGCACCGACGGGCCCGATGAAAAACTGTTTTTT.

This chain uses TRBV13 with TRBJ2-3; D unclear. CDR1 is PRHDT, CDR2 FYEKMQ, per germline (reference sequence). V was clipped by 2 bases and J by 2 bases, with 8 bases between them. The CDR3 contains 14 residues. The CDR3 is CASSLWEFTDTQYF. In nucleotides, the CDR3 is TGTGCCAGCAGCTTATGGGAATTCACAGATACGCAGTATTTT.

The chain combines TRBV6-5 with TRBJ2-1, with TRBD2 identical over 8 bases. Germline lookup yields CDR1 MNHEY and CDR2 SVGAGI. V lost 0 bases, J lost 0 bases, and 13 bases stayed unmatched. The length of the CDR3 is 20 residues. The CDR3 sequence: CASSYSYPAGAPSSYNEQFF. CDR3 nucleotide sequence: TGTGCCAGCAGTTACTCTTATCCAGCGGGGGCCCCCAGCTCCTACAATGAGCAGTTCTTC.

The V gene is TRBV18, the J gene TRBJ1-2, with D uncertain. CDR3 size: 15 residues. V lost 3 bases to trimming and J lost 2 bases, with 13 bases between them. The germline V gene has CDR1 KGHSH and CDR2 LQKENI. This chain's CDR3 is CASSPQPGKNYGYTF. The CDR3 coding sequence is TGTGCCAGCTCACCGCAACCCGGGAAAAACTATGGCTACACCTTC.

This clonotype has only a few counts. The gene calls are TRBV12-3 or TRBV12-4 and TRBJ1-2; 8 positions agree with TRBD1. V was clipped by 5 bases and J by 10 bases; unmatched bases: 12. This CDR3 spans 14 amino acids. The CDR3 loop is CASSDRGRRNAYTF. CDR3 sequence (DNA): TGTGCCAGCAGTGACAGGGGTCGGAGAAATGCCTACACCTTC.

This chain uses TRBV7-2 with TRBJ1-5; no definite D call. The V end lost 1 base, the J end lost 0 bases, and 7 bases lay between the germline ends. This CDR3 is 15 amino acids long. The V gene's germline CDR1 is SGHTA and CDR2 FQGNSA. CDR3 residues: CASSLVGISNQPQHF. DNA of the CDR3: TGTGCCAGCAGCTTAGTGGGCATTAGCAATCAGCCCCAGCATTTT.

The CDR3 loop is CSVNPYPYEQYF. The CDR3 bases are TGCAGTGTAAATCCCTACCCCTACGAGCAGTACTTC. The chain uses TRBV20-1 and TRBJ2-7; no clear D gene. Trimming removed 7 bases at V and 2 bases at J, with 12 bases between. Germline CDR1 DFQATT, CDR2 SNEGSKA (reference sequence). This CDR3 contains 12 residues.